This T cell receptor beta chain was captured by sequencing in a study of preoperative IRX-2 immunotherapy in early breast cancer. J gave up 4 bases and V 4 bases, and 3 bases lay outside the gene matches. This CDR3 contains 15 residues. Germline assignment: CDR1 SGHRS and CDR2 YFSETQ. Measured with immunoSEQ multiplex PCR; TCRdb has only the in-frame clones, and not every one. This table has 30,000 to 45,000 clones, 82% appearing once. Treatment indicated: preoperative locoregional IRX-2 cytokine immunotherapy. This phase Ib study tested locoregional IRX-2 cytokine immunotherapy given before surgery. V is TRBV5-1 and J is TRBJ2-2, with TRBD2 matching over 11 bases. The sequencing used lymph node tissue, collected after IRX-2 immunotherapy. The origin of this receptor is a human donor with breast cancer. CDR3 coding DNA: TGCGCCAGCAGCCCCGGGACTAGCGGCACCGGGGAGCTGTTTTTT. This encodes CASSPGTSGTGELFF.